This paragraph covers one T cell receptor beta chain sequence. V was trimmed by 5 bases and J by 0 bases, leaving 14 bases between them. Per the germline V gene, CDR1 is LNHDA and CDR2 is SQIVND (reference sequence). The CDR3 loop spans 16 amino acids. The sample originates from a study of blood T cell repertoires in COVID-19. Study as a whole: Specimens from acute and convalescent COVID-19 originated in the United States, Italy and Spain. Sources were T cells, B-cell-depleted T cells, or PBMCs; the material itself was cDNA or gDNA.

Methods used by the authors: Reference gene primer amplification yielded estimated nucleated cell counts. Clones were read by immunoSEQ multiplex PCR, and TCRdb kept only the in-frame ones, dropping some. The DNA gave D and trimming, while V, J and clone size come from that table. The data show 260,000 or so clones, roughly 80% seen once. The sequence came from a woman between 65 and 79 years old with acute or convalescent COVID-19. Sequenced sample: peripheral blood. This sequence joins TRBV19 and TRBJ1-3; D unclear. The chain's CDR3 is CASSDPGGPSGNTIYF. Here the CDR3 DNA reads TGTGCCAGTAGTGACCCCGGCGGGCCCTCTGGAAACACCATATATTTT.